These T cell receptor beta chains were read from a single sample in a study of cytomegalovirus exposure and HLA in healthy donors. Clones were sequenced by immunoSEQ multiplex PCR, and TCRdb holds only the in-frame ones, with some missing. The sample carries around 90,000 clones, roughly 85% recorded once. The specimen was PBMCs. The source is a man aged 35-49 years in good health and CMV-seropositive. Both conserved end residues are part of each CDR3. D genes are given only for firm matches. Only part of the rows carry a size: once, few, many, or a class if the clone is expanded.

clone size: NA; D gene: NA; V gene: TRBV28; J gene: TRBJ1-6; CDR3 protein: CASTSEGQSSYNSPLHF; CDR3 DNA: TGTGCCAGCACCAGCGAAGGACAAAGCTCCTATAATTCACCCCTCCACTTT
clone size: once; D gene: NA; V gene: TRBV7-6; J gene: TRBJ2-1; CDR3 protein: CASSFSIEQFF; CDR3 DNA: TGTGCCAGCAGTTTTAGCATTGAGCAGTTCTTC
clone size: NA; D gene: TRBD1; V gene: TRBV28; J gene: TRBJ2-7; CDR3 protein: CASRKPGQGYEQYF; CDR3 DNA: TGTGCCAGCAGGAAGCCGGGACAGGGCTACGAGCAGTACTTC
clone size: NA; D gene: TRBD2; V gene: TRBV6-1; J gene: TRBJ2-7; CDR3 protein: CASSFPGLTYEQYF; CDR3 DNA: TGTGCCAGCAGTTTCCCGGGACTAACCTACGAGCAGTACTTC
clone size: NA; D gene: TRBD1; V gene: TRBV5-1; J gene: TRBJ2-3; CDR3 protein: CASSSRDRGVTDTQYF; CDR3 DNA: TGCGCCAGCAGCTCACGCGACAGGGGCGTAACAGATACGCAGTATTTT
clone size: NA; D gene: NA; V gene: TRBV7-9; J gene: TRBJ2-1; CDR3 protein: CATDRGYNEQFF; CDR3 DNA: TGTGCCACCGATCGCGGATACAATGAGCAGTTCTTC
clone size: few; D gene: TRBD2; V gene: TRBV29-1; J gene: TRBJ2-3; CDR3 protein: CSVGQNRRASGSQTQYF; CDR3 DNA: TGCAGCGTTGGACAGAATAGGCGAGCTAGCGGGAGTCAGACGCAGTATTTT
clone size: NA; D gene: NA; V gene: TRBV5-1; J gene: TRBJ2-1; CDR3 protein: CASSLVGTSKNNEQFF; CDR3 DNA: TGCGCCAGCAGCTTGGTTGGGACTTCAAAAAACAATGAGCAGTTCTTC
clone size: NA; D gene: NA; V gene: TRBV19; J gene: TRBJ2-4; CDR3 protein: CASRPHEGTAKNIQYF; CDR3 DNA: TGTGCCAGTAGGCCCCACGAGGGTACGGCCAAAAACATTCAGTACTTC
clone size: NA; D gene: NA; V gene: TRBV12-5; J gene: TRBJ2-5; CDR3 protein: CASELTGRETQYF; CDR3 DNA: TGTGCTAGTGAACTGACAGGTAGAGAGACCCAGTACTTC
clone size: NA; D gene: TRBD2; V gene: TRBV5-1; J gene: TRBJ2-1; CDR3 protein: CASSSGGSRSYNEQFF; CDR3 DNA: TGCGCCAGCAGCTCAGGCGGGAGTAGGTCCTACAATGAGCAGTTCTTC
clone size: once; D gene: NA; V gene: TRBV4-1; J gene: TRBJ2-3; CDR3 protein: CASSHLRDFSTQYF; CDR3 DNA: TGCGCCAGCAGCCACCTCCGGGACTTCAGTACGCAGTATTTT
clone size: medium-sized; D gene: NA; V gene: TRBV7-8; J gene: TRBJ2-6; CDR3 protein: CASSFNRVLSGANVLTF; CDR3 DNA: TGTGCCAGCAGTTTCAACAGGGTATTGTCTGGGGCCAACGTCCTGACTTTC
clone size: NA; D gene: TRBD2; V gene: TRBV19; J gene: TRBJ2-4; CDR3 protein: CASSTWAGGRGRNIQYF; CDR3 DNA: TGTGCCAGTTCCACTTGGGCGGGGGGCCGTGGTAGAAACATTCAGTACTTC
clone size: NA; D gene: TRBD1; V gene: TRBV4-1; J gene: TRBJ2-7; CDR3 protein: CASSHRDRDYEQYF; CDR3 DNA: TGCGCCAGCAGCCACCGGGACAGGGATTACGAGCAGTACTTC
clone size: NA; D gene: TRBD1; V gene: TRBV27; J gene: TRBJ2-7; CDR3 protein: CASSFATGQGAYEQYF; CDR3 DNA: TGTGCCAGCAGTTTCGCTACGGGGCAGGGGGCCTACGAGCAGTACTTC
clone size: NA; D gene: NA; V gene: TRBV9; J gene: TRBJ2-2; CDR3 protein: CASSVALNTGELFF; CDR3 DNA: TGTGCCAGCAGCGTAGCTTTAAACACCGGGGAGCTGTTTTTT